This T cell receptor beta chain comes out of a study of OX40 agonist ivuxolimab in advanced cancers. Study details: In this cohort, patients received ivuxolimab, an agonistic anti-OX40 (CD134) antibody.

As regards this clone: What it binds is not known.

Study-level results: Low clonal expansion, among the lowest seen, marked partial responders at 0.1-3.0 mg/kg.

This CDR3 is 14 amino acids long. V was pared by 8 bases and J by 2 bases, with 16 bases between. CDR1 and CDR2 from the germline V gene are SGHVS and FQNEAQ. Method: immunoSEQ multiplex PCR; TCRdb's copy keeps in-frame clones and lacks some. The table includes about 68,000 clones, 65% to 90% detected once. Source: CD4+ or CD8+ T cells sorted from blood, taken in a trial of the OX40 agonist ivuxolimab. The J gene is TRBJ2-7, the V gene TRBV7-8; D gene ambiguous. The receptor was derived from an adult with an advanced solid tumor such as melanoma, head and neck, liver or kidney cancer. For the CDR3, the DNA is TGTGCCAGCTGCCCGAGTGGGGTAACCTACGAGCAGTACTTC. This sequence encodes CASCPSGVTYEQYF.